This is a list of T cell receptor beta chains from one sample in a study of vaccination and CD4 T cells after COVID-19. Their target antigens are unknown. A single record per CDR3 protein comes from TCRdb applying MiXCR to the PCR reads. The sample shows 3,500 to 4,500 distinct CDR3 sequences, under 20% of them seen only once. Sequenced input: CD4+ T cells from blood, cultured in vitro. These receptor sequences come from a human donor who had recovered from COVID-19. CDR3s leave out the opening cysteine and the closing phenylalanine or tryptophan. D genes are given only for firm matches.

CDR3: ASSALQGYEQY; V: TRBV7-6; D: .
CDR3: ASSHTGLNFGNTIY; V: TRBV5-1; D: .
CDR3: VSSLYRGMNGYT; V: TRBV12-3/TRBV12-4; D: TRBD1
CDR3: ASSLGLAGANPLYEQY; V: TRBV5-1; D: TRBD2
CDR3: ASSEAGSTDTQY; V: TRBV6-1; D: .
CDR3: ASSLDFSYEQY; V: TRBV7-9; D: .
CDR3: ASSSRDRGYYGYT; V: TRBV5-4; D: TRBD1
CDR3: ASSLGTGGGSPLH; V: TRBV7-8; D: TRBD1
CDR3: ASSLQGYNSPLH; V: TRBV14; D: .
CDR3: ASSLGDRGGSPLH; V: TRBV5-1; D: TRBD1
CDR3: ASSEGNQPQH; V: TRBV6-1; D: .
CDR3: ASSELYYNEQF; V: TRBV6-1; D: .
CDR3: ASSLSRDTYSSPLH; V: TRBV27; D: .
CDR3: ASKPRTYNEQF; V: TRBV2; D: .
CDR3: ASSLAGGGPSSYEQY; V: TRBV5-1; D: .
CDR3: ASSDRDRHRAF; V: TRBV7-2; D: TRBD1
CDR3: ASSLGQGGGDEQF; V: TRBV5-4; D: .
CDR3: ASSSQGSQY; V: TRBV2; D: TRBD1
CDR3: ASSDPVREQF; V: TRBV10-2; D: .
CDR3: AWSPSREAF; V: TRBV30; D: .
CDR3: ASSLAGAVQY; V: TRBV7-8; D: .
CDR3: ASSHQMDTEAF; V: TRBV11-3; D: .
CDR3: ASSTYRTAQTSNQPQH; V: TRBV5-6; D: .
CDR3: ASSTGPGSYEQY; V: TRBV19; D: .
CDR3: ASSHDGLSTDTQY; V: TRBV4-1; D: .
CDR3: ASGPGTGETQY; V: TRBV4-1; D: TRBD1
CDR3: AWSKAGDTQY; V: TRBV30; D: .
CDR3: ASSVQANTDTQY; V: TRBV9; D: .
CDR3: AWEGTQRTHSPLH; V: TRBV30; D: .
CDR3: ASSQEIQGARRTF; V: TRBV4-2; D: TRBD1